This T cell receptor beta chain stems from a study of control samples from healthy donors and cancer patients. CDR1 is SGHTA and CDR2 is FQGNSA in the germline V gene. This CDR3 is 13 amino acids long. Deletions cut 4 bases from V and 0 bases from J, with 7 bases between. Comments on this clone: The sample contains more than one DNA sequence encoding this CDR3.

Profiled with immunoSEQ multiplex PCR; TCRdb holds only in-frame clones, not every one. The sample shows some 5,600 clones, 70% to 90% of them seen only once. Sample: formalin-fixed, paraffin-embedded tissue. The J gene is TRBJ2-7, the V gene TRBV7-2; D is uncertain. This receptor was obtained from a female donor with lung cancer. CDR3 protein: CASSSRTSYEQYF. In DNA form, the CDR3 reads TGTGCCAGCAGCTCTCGGACCTCCTACGAGCAGTACTTC.